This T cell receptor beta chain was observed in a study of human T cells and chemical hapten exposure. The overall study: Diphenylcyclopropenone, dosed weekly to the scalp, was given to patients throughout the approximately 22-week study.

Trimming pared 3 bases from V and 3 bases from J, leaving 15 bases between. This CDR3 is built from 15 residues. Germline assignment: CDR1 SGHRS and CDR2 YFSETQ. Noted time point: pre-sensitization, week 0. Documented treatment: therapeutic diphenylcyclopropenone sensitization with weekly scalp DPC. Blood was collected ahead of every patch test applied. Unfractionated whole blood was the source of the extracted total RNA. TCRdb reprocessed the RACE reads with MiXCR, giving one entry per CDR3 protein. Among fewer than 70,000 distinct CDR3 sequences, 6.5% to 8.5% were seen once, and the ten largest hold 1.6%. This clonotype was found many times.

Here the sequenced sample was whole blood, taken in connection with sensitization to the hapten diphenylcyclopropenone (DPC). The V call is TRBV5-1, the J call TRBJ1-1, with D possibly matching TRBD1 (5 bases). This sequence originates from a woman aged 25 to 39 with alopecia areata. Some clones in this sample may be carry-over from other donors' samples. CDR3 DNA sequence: TGCGCCAGCAGCTCTCGCGTGGGGGTGGACACTGAAGCTTTCTTT. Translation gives CASSSRVGVDTEAFF.